The 7 T cell receptor beta chains reported below all come from one sample, sequenced in a study of shared clonotypes between healthy human individuals. Assay: immunoSEQ multiplex PCR; the TCRdb copy retains only in-frame clones and omits some. The sample yields 2 million to 2.5 million clones, over 85% seen once. Sequencing was carried out using naive CD4+ T cells from PBMCs. Subset described: CD45RA+ positively selected. Every receptor here comes from a man younger than 35 in good health. Some clones in this sample may be carry-over from other donors' samples.

This rearrangement joins TRBV5-4 to TRBJ2-1; maybe TRBD2 (6 bases). Germline assignment: CDR1 SGHNT and CDR2 YYREEE (reference sequence). This CDR3 is built from 14 residues. V lost 4 bases, J lost 7 bases, and 15 bases lay in between. The CDR3 DNA sequence: TGTGCCAGCAGCAGGAGGGTACTGGAGAATGAGCAGTTCTTC. It codes for CASSRRVLENEQFF.

The gene calls are TRBV4-3 and TRBJ1-5; D is unclear. The CDR3 runs 13 residues. Germline CDR1 is LGHNA and CDR2 is YSLEER. V was clipped by 0 bases and J by 5 bases, with 5 bases between them. The CDR3 here is CASSQDQDQPQHF. Here the CDR3 DNA reads TGCGCCAGCAGCCAAGATCAGGATCAGCCCCAGCATTTT.

The rearrangement joins TRBV5-1 to TRBJ1-1; a weak D match, TRBD1 (6 bases). Looked up from germline, CDR1 is SGHRS and CDR2 is YFSETQ. The CDR3 runs to 15 residues. V lost 5 bases and J lost 1, with 15 bases in between. Here the CDR3 reads CASRSIEQGNTEAFF. CDR3 in DNA: TGCGCCAGCAGATCCATCGAACAGGGGAACACTGAAGCTTTCTTT.

The V gene is TRBV27, the J gene TRBJ2-5; D ambiguous. V lost 6 bases to trimming and J lost 1 base, with 12 bases between them. The CDR3 totals 14 residues. Looked up from germline, CDR1 is MNHEY and CDR2 is SMNVEV (reference sequence). The CDR3 region is CASSLTAIQETQYF. DNA of the CDR3: TGTGCCAGCAGCCTAACAGCCATCCAAGAGACCCAGTACTTC.

This clone was observed once. The rearrangement uses TRBV5-1 and TRBJ2-5; 14 nucleotides agree with TRBD2. Trimming at V came to 4 bases and at J to 5 bases, leaving 7 bases not matched to a gene. The CDR3 is 16 residues long. CDR1 is SGHRS and CDR2 is YFSETQ in the germline V gene. CDR3 sequence (DNA): TGCGCCAGCAGCGAAGGACTAGCGGGAGGATGGGAGACCCAGTACTTC. This encodes CASSEGLAGGWETQYF.

The V call is TRBV7-9, the J call TRBJ2-5; a weak D match, TRBD2 (5 bases). Per the germline V gene, CDR1 is SEHNR and CDR2 is FQNEAQ (reference sequence). V lost 7 bases and J lost 5, with 14 bases in between. This CDR3 is built from 13 residues. The CDR3 reads CASNRGPGETQYF. The CDR3 DNA follows: TGTGCCAGCAATAGAGGGCCGGGTGAGACCCAGTACTTC.

V usage is TRBV5-6 and J usage is TRBJ1-2; D possibly corresponds to TRBD1 (5 bases). Trimming removed 3 bases from V and 3 bases from J, with 12 bases in between. Germline loops: CDR1 SGHDT, CDR2 YYEEEE. The CDR3 loop spans 14 amino acids. This CDR3 is CASSWRGVHYGYTF. The CDR3 DNA is TGTGCCAGCAGCTGGAGAGGGGTGCACTATGGCTACACCTTC.